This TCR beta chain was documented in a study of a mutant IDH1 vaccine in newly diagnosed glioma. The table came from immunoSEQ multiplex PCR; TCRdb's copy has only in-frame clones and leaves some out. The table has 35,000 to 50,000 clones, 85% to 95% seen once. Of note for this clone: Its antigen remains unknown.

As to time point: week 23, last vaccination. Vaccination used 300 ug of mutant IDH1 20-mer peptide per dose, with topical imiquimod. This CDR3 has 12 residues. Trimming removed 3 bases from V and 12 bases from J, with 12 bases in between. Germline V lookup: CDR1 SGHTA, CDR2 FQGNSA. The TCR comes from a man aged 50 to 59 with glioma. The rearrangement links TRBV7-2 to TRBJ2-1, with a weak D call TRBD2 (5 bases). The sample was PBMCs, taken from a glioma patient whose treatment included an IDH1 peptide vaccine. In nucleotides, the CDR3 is TGTGCCAGCAGCTTGAGGGCATCGGGGCAGTTCTTC. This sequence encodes CASSLRASGQFF.